The 5 T cell receptor beta chains in this list originate from one sample, sequenced in a study of cytomegalovirus exposure and HLA in healthy donors. PCR used 60 Vbeta primers and 13 Jbeta primers. The method was immunoSEQ multiplex PCR; TCRdb's version includes in-frame clones alone and lacks a portion of them. Here the sample spans 180,000 or so clones, roughly three quarters being singletons. The specimen was PBMCs. Source of these receptors: a woman in her twenties or thirties in good health and CMV-seropositive.

The chain joins TRBV10-1 to TRBJ1-6; no clear D. CDR3 length: 12 residues. Trimming took off 5 bases at V and 9 bases at J, with 8 bases between the two ends. CDR1 is WNHNN and CDR2 is SYGVQD in the germline V gene (reference sequence). As DNA, the CDR3 is TGCGCCAGCAGTTCTGGGAGTTCACCCCTCCACTTT. Its protein product is CASSSGSSPLHF.

In this sample, this clone turned up a few times. The chain couples TRBV15 to TRBJ2-7; D unresolved. Germline-derived CDR1 and CDR2 are LNHNV and YYDKDF (reference sequence). Trimming took 0 bases from V and 5 from J, leaving 8 bases between them. This CDR3 is built from 13 residues. The CDR3, as DNA: TGTGCCACCAGCAGAGATCCGGCGGACGAGCAGTACTTC. This gives the protein CATSRDPADEQYF.

The chain employs TRBV5-4 and TRBJ2-1, with D unresolved. The CDR3 is made up of 15 amino acids. Trimming shortened V by 6 bases and J by 0 bases, and 13 bases separated the two germline ends. CDR1 SGHNT and CDR2 YYREEE come from the germline V gene (reference sequence). The CDR3 region is CASTPSPSSYNEQFF. Written as DNA, the CDR3 is TGTGCCAGCACTCCCTCCCCCAGCTCCTACAATGAGCAGTTCTTC.

The chain has TRBV27 and TRBJ1-2, with TRBD1 matching 10 bases. This CDR3 comprises 15 residues. Trimming cost V 7 bases and J 7 bases; bases outside gene matches: 12. CDR1 is MNHEY, CDR2 SMNVEV, per germline (reference sequence). The CDR3 sequence: CASTDLSTGGFGYTF. The CDR3 DNA is TGTGCCAGCACCGACCTCTCGACAGGGGGCTTTGGCTACACCTTC.

The rearrangement links TRBV9 to TRBJ2-7; D possibly corresponds to TRBD2 (5 bases). Germline CDR1 is SGDLS and CDR2 is YYNGEE. The CDR3 is made up of 16 amino acids. Trimming shortened V by 3 bases and J by 2 bases, and 18 bases separated the two germline ends. The CDR3 spells CASSGGGETAPYEQYF. CDR3 nucleotide sequence: TGTGCCAGCAGCGGAGGAGGAGAAACAGCCCCCTACGAGCAGTACTTC. Drawing the rest from reference TRBV9 and TRBJ2-7, the complete variable domain is DSGVTQTPKHLITATGQRVTLRCSPRSGDLSVYWYQQSLDQGLQFLIQYYNGEERAKGNILERFSAQQFPDLHSELNLSSLELGDSALYFCASSGGGETAPYEQYFGPGTRLTVT.